Listed here are 30 T cell receptor beta chains from one sample, sequenced in a study of T cell responses to AZD1222 COVID-19 vaccine. Sequencing was performed with immunoSEQ multiplex PCR; in TCRdb, only in-frame clones are kept and a portion is missing. Of about 150,000 clones listed, roughly 93% are singletons. The sequencing used peripheral blood, collected on day 0 of AZD1222 vaccination. The receptors were sampled from an adult in good health.

The chain employs TRBV19 and TRBJ1-2; D is perhaps TRBD1 (6 bases). Germline CDR1 is LNHDA and CDR2 is SQIVND (reference sequence). With 3 bases removed from V and 3 bases from J, the gap between germline ends came to 17 bases. The CDR3 extends over 16 amino acids. For the CDR3, the DNA is TGTGCCAGTAGTATTCAGGGGTTGTTACCCCACTATGGCTACACCTTC. This gives the protein CASSIQGLLPHYGYTF.

The V and J genes are TRBV5-1 and TRBJ2-7, with D possibly being TRBD1 (6 bases). The V gene lost 0 bases and the J gene lost 1 base, with 11 bases spanning the gap. CDR1 and CDR2 from the germline V gene are SGHRS and YFSETQ. The CDR3 sequence is 15 residues long. CDR3 sequence reads: CASSLGQGSSYEQYF. CDR3 DNA sequence: TGCGCCAGCAGCTTGGGCCAGGGGAGTTCCTACGAGCAGTACTTC.

This rearrangement joins TRBV5-1 to TRBJ2-7; 8 positions agree with TRBD1. V shed 4 bases and J 4 bases; nucleotides not matched to a gene: 7. The CDR3 contains 14 residues. The germline V gene has CDR1 SGHRS and CDR2 YFSETQ. The CDR3 DNA is TGCGCCAGCAGCACACGACAGGGGAGTTACGAGCAGTACTTC. This codes for CASSTRQGSYEQYF.

The J gene is TRBJ2-7, the V gene TRBV27, with TRBD1 matching 11 bases. Germline CDR1 reads MNHEY; CDR2 reads SMNVEV (reference sequence). J lost 1 base, V lost 1 base, and 3 bases had no gene match. The CDR3 runs to 16 residues. The CDR3 loop reads CASSLWGQGGSYEQYF. CDR3 bases: TGTGCCAGCAGTTTATGGGGACAGGGGGGTTCCTACGAGCAGTACTTC.

The chain combines TRBV19 with TRBJ1-5; TRBD1 matches 11 bases. CDR1 is LNHDA, CDR2 SQIVND, per germline (reference sequence). The CDR3 loop spans 15 amino acids. J was trimmed by 6 bases and V by 6 bases; bases with no gene match: 7. The CDR3 here is CASRTGQGGSQPQHF. DNA for the CDR3: TGTGCCAGTAGAACGGGACAGGGGGGGAGTCAGCCCCAGCATTTT.

The rearrangement uses TRBV12-3 or TRBV12-4 and TRBJ2-1; D may be TRBD2 (6 bases). The CDR3 sequence is 13 residues long. The germline V and J ends were trimmed by 7 bases and 8 bases, with 15 bases remaining between them. CDR3 sequence: CASNRRGGHEQFF. The CDR3 bases are TGTGCCAGCAATCGGCGTGGAGGGCATGAGCAGTTCTTC.

V and J are TRBV30 and TRBJ1-6; D call uncertain. Deletions cut 8 bases from V and 8 bases from J, with 25 bases between. CDR3 size: 16 residues. CDR1 GTSNPN and CDR2 SVGIG come from the germline V gene (reference sequence). The chain's CDR3 is CAVETSGGISDSPLHF. The CDR3 DNA is TGTGCCGTGGAAACCAGCGGCGGTATTAGTGATTCACCCCTCCACTTT.

V and J are TRBV5-1 and TRBJ2-3; 13 bases are a match to TRBD2. Germline V gene data show CDR1 as SGHRS and CDR2 as YFSETQ. Trimming removed 2 bases from V and 4 bases from J; junction bases left unmatched: 4. This CDR3 is 16 amino acids long. CDR3 amino acids: CASSFGLAGEPDTQYF. CDR3 bases: TGCGCCAGCAGCTTCGGACTAGCGGGAGAACCAGATACGCAGTATTTT.

The chain links TRBV6-1 to TRBJ2-7; 7 bases line up with TRBD1. The CDR3 length is 14 residues. Germline CDR1 is MNHNS and CDR2 is SASEGT. J gave up 6 bases and V 2 bases, and 7 bases lay outside the gene matches. CDR3 DNA: TGTGCCAGCAGTGAATTACGACGGGACAGCGAGCAGTACTTC. Protein product: CASSELRRDSEQYF.

The rearrangement links TRBV19 to TRBJ2-7; the D is unclear. The V gene's germline CDR1 is LNHDA and CDR2 SQIVND (reference sequence). The CDR3 totals 13 residues. V lost 3 bases, J lost 3 bases, and 9 bases lay in between. The CDR3 region has the DNA TGTGCCAGTAGTATCCGAGTAGGCTACGAGCAGTACTTC. Protein product: CASSIRVGYEQYF.

The genes are TRBV30 and TRBJ1-6, with a tentative D call TRBD1 (6 bases). From germline, CDR1 is GTSNPN and CDR2 SVGIG (reference sequence). V was cut by 2 bases and J by 7 bases, with 12 bases left in between. CDR3 size: 14 residues. This CDR3 reads CAWSRGGVNSPLHF. CDR3 sequence (DNA): TGTGCCTGGAGTAGAGGGGGTGTAAATTCACCCCTCCACTTT.

This rearrangement joins TRBV5-1 to TRBJ2-2, with TRBD2 as a possible D gene (6 bases). The CDR3 extends over 15 amino acids. Germline loops: CDR1 SGHRS, CDR2 YFSETQ. V was cut by 0 bases and J by 6 bases, with 12 bases left in between. Here the CDR3 DNA reads TGCGCCAGCAGCTTGGTAGGGGAGGAGGCCGGGGAGCTGTTTTTT. Amino acid sequence: CASSLVGEEAGELFF.

The chain is built from TRBV12-3 or TRBV12-4 and TRBJ1-5; D uncertain. V was trimmed by 3 bases and J by 7 bases, leaving 7 bases between them. The CDR3 has 12 amino acids. CDR3 nucleotide sequence: TGTGCCAGCAGTTTTAGAGCGCAGCCCCAGCATTTT. Protein: CASSFRAQPQHF.

The rearrangement joins TRBV5-6 to TRBJ1-2; D may be TRBD1 (6 bases). V dropped 3 bases and J dropped 3 bases, with 12 bases sitting between them. From germline, CDR1 is SGHDT and CDR2 YYEEEE. This CDR3 comprises 14 residues. The CDR3 DNA follows: TGTGCCAGCAGCTCGGGACAAATCTACTATGGCTACACCTTC. The encoded protein is CASSSGQIYYGYTF. Together with reference TRBV5-6 and TRBJ1-2, the CDR3 gives the full variable domain: DAGVTQSPTHLIKTRGQQVTLRCSPKSGHDTVSWYQQALGQGPQFIFQYYEEEERQRGNFPDRFSGHQFPNYSSELNVNALLLGDSALYLCASSSGQIYYGYTFGSGTRLTVV.

V gene TRBV6-2 or TRBV6-3 combines with J gene TRBJ1-5; D gene uncertain. The CDR3 loop spans 13 amino acids. Per germline, CDR1 MNHEY and CDR2 SVGEGT. Trimming took off 4 bases at V and 1 base at J, with 5 bases between the two ends. The CDR3 loop reads CASSWASNQPQHF. CDR3 coding DNA: TGTGCCAGCAGTTGGGCCAGCAATCAGCCCCAGCATTTT.

This sequence joins TRBV19 and TRBJ2-7; D perhaps matches TRBD1 (6 bases). This CDR3 spans 13 amino acids. Germline-derived CDR1 and CDR2 are LNHDA and SQIVND (reference sequence). V was shortened by 5 bases and J by 2 bases, with 10 bases between the two germline ends. The CDR3 nucleotides read TGTGCCAGTAGTTCACAGGGACCCTACGAGCAGTACTTC. Its translation: CASSSQGPYEQYF.

The chain recombines TRBV9 with TRBJ2-7; D gene uncertain. Germline CDR1 reads SGDLS; CDR2 reads YYNGEE. Trimming removed 4 bases from V and 0 bases from J, with 11 bases in between. The CDR3 totals 14 residues. In DNA form, the CDR3 reads TGTGCCAGCAGCAGGGCGGATACCTCCTACGAGCAGTACTTC. This sequence encodes CASSRADTSYEQYF.

The rearrangement links TRBV12-3 or TRBV12-4 to TRBJ1-2, with D possibly TRBD1 on 6 matching bases. CDR3 size: 13 residues. The germline V and J ends were trimmed by 1 base and 5 bases, with 8 bases remaining between them. CDR3 in DNA: TGTGCCAGCAGTTTAGGGGGGGCGTATGGCTACACCTTC. It encodes CASSLGGAYGYTF.

In this sample, this clone turned up a few times. Here the CDR3 reads CASSRGPLASGNTIYF. The CDR3 DNA is TGTGCCAGCAGCCGAGGACCGCTGGCCTCTGGAAACACCATATATTTT. The chain recombines TRBV14 with TRBJ1-3; D remains unclear. Germline V gene data show CDR1 as SGHDN and CDR2 as FVKESK. The CDR3 is made up of 16 amino acids. The ends were cut back, 4 bases at V and 0 bases at J, with 13 bases in the middle.

The chain is built from TRBV5-1 and TRBJ2-1; D may be TRBD2 (6 bases). From germline, CDR1 is SGHRS and CDR2 YFSETQ. The CDR3 length is 14 residues. Trimming took off 0 bases at V and 9 bases at J, with 13 bases between the two ends. In DNA form, the CDR3 reads TGCGCCAGCAGCTTGGCGGGAGATAGGGGTGAGCAGTTCTTC. This gives the protein CASSLAGDRGEQFF.

Only one count was recorded for this clone. This rearrangement joins TRBV18 to TRBJ1-1; D might be TRBD1 (5 bases). This CDR3 region has 15 residues. The germline CDR1 and CDR2 sequences are KGHSH and LQKENI. Deletions cut 6 bases from V and 0 bases from J, with 14 bases between. The DNA for the CDR3 is TGTGCCAGCTCCCTAATAGGGACTTTGAACACTGAAGCTTTCTTT. Its protein is CASSLIGTLNTEAFF.

The CDR3 DNA reads TGTGCCAGTAGTATAGATGCGGATAGCAATCAGCCCCAGCATTTT. Amino acid sequence: CASSIDADSNQPQHF. The chain uses TRBV19 and TRBJ1-5; D ambiguous. Trimming left V 0 bases short and J 0 bases short, with 6 bases between. Germline V CDR1 and CDR2: LNHDA, SQIVND (reference sequence). This CDR3 contains 15 residues.

This clone came up once. The chain links TRBV5-1 to TRBJ1-1, with D possibly matching TRBD1 (5 bases). The V end was cut by 0 bases, the J end by 6 bases, with 18 bases between. This CDR3 contains 16 residues. Looked up from germline, CDR1 is SGHRS and CDR2 is YFSETQ. The CDR3 protein is CASSLGVGRVGSEAFF. The DNA for the CDR3 is TGCGCCAGCAGCTTGGGAGTAGGCAGGGTGGGTTCTGAAGCTTTCTTT. Full variable domain (missing parts from reference TRBV5-1 and TRBJ1-1): KAGVTQTPRYLIKTRGQQVTLSCSPISGHRSVSWYQQTPGQGLQFLFEYFSETQRNKGNFPGRFSGRQFSNSRSEMNVSTLELGDSALYLCASSLGVGRVGSEAFFGQGTRLTVV.

CDR3: CASSVELVGADYPEKLFF. The CDR3 DNA sequence: TGTGCCAGCAGCGTAGAATTGGTAGGAGCCGACTATCCTGAAAAACTGTTTTTT. The V and J genes are TRBV9 and TRBJ1-4; D uncertain. The CDR3 is 18 residues long. Germline V gene lookup returns CDR1 SGDLS and CDR2 YYNGEE. V lost 0 bases to trimming and J lost 7 bases, with 22 bases between them. Full variable domain (outside the CDR3, taken from reference TRBV9 and TRBJ1-4): DSGVTQTPKHLITATGQRVTLRCSPRSGDLSVYWYQQSLDQGLQFLIQYYNGEERAKGNILERFSAQQFPDLHSELNLSSLELGDSALYFCASSVELVGADYPEKLFFGSGTQLSVL.

This CDR3 is CASSPGGPYQETQYF. CDR3 nucleotides: TGTGCCAGCAGCCCCGGGGGACCGTACCAAGAGACCCAGTACTTC. This sequence joins TRBV28 and TRBJ2-5, with D possibly being TRBD2 (6 bases). Germline CDR1 MDHEN, CDR2 SYDVKM. The CDR3 loop spans 15 amino acids. V lost 6 bases, J lost 0 bases, and 14 bases lay in between.

V gene TRBV6-6 combines with J gene TRBJ2-7, with 10 bases lining up with TRBD1. This CDR3 spans 14 amino acids. After removal of 5 bases from V and 3 bases from J, the junction contained 4 bases not matched to a gene. The germline V gene has CDR1 MNHNY and CDR2 SVGAGI (reference sequence). CDR3 in DNA: TGTGCCAGCAGTAAGGGACAGGGGATCTACGAGCAGTACTTC. Protein product: CASSKGQGIYEQYF.

The rearrangement joins TRBV7-2 to TRBJ1-2; 7 nucleotides line up with TRBD1. The CDR3 totals 14 residues. The trim removed 2 bases at V and 6 bases at J, leaving 6 bases unmatched. CDR1 and CDR2 (germline): SGHTA, FQGNSA. The CDR3 DNA follows: TGTGCCAGCAGCTTAACGACAGGGACGCATGGCTACACCTTC. This encodes CASSLTTGTHGYTF. The full variable domain, with the rest looked up from reference TRBV7-2 and TRBJ1-2, is GAGVSQSPSNKVTEKGKDVELRCDPISGHTALYWYRQSLGQGLEFLIYFQGNSAPDKSGLPSDRFSAERTGGSVSTLTIQRTQQEDSAVYLCASSLTTGTHGYTFGSGTRLTVV.

This sequence joins TRBV9 and TRBJ1-1; D is uncertain. Trimming took off 3 bases at V and 5 bases at J, with 14 bases between the two ends. Germline V gene sequence: CDR1 SGDLS, CDR2 YYNGEE. The CDR3 totals 14 residues. The CDR3 protein is CASSGLGSRTEAFF. As DNA, the CDR3 is TGTGCCAGCAGCGGGTTAGGGTCCCGAACTGAAGCTTTCTTT.

J is TRBJ1-4 and V is TRBV6-1; maybe TRBD1 (5 bases). Trimming removed 2 bases at V and 8 bases at J, with 15 bases between. CDR1 and CDR2 from the germline V gene are MNHNS and SASEGT. This CDR3 spans 15 amino acids. In DNA, the CDR3 is TGTGCCAGCAGTGAAACGGGGGATGTATTGGAAAAACTGTTTTTT. Encoded protein: CASSETGDVLEKLFF.

The gene calls are TRBV7-9 and TRBJ2-3; D may correspond to TRBD1 or TRBD2 (6 bases each). CDR3 length: 17 residues. V lost 8 bases and J 2 bases, leaving 23 bases between the germline ends. The germline V gene encodes CDR1 SEHNR and CDR2 FQNEAQ (reference sequence). The CDR3 DNA reads TGTGCCAGCCGATCACAACGCACAGGGACTGTCACAGATACGCAGTATTTT. This sequence encodes CASRSQRTGTVTDTQYF.